The clone carrying this T cell receptor beta chain was observed a few times. This sample was included in a study of early T cells in non-severe SARS-CoV-2 infection. The CDR3 is 15 residues long. The germline V gene has CDR1 SEHNR and CDR2 FQNEAQ (reference sequence). Trimming pared 4 bases from V and 0 bases from J, leaving 10 bases between. The TCR library protocol attached unique molecular identifiers to the individual cDNA molecules. Each CDR3 protein is one row after TCRdb ran MiXCR on the 5' RACE reads. The sample records 90,000 to 130,000 distinct CDR3 sequences, around 13% being singletons. Sequenced here: whole blood, sampled at baseline. The origin of this receptor is an adult who was a healthcare worker with PCR-confirmed SARS-CoV-2 infection or an uninfected control (not recorded which). The gene calls are TRBV7-9 and TRBJ2-4; unclear D gene. In DNA, the CDR3 is TGTGCCAGCAGCTATGGGTCGCTAGCCAAAAACATTCAGTACTTC. It is translated as CASSYGSLAKNIQYF.